This T cell receptor (beta chain) was sequenced during a study of OX40 agonist ivuxolimab in advanced cancers. V shed 0 bases and J shed 3 bases, with 10 bases lying between them. Germline lookup yields CDR1 LNHNV and CDR2 YYDKDF (reference sequence). This CDR3 has 15 amino acids. The data were produced by immunoSEQ multiplex PCR, yet TCRdb's version contains in-frame clones alone and is incomplete. The table records some 21,000 clones, 83% of them present only once. The sequencing here drew on CD4+ or CD8+ T cells sorted from blood, taken in a trial of the OX40 agonist ivuxolimab. V gene TRBV15 combines with J gene TRBJ2-3; tentative D call: TRBD2 (6 bases). The clonotype was recovered from an adult with an advanced solid tumor such as melanoma, head and neck, liver or kidney cancer. The CDR3 DNA reads TGTGCCACCAGCAGAGATAACGGGGGAACAGATACGCAGTATTTT. Translated, it gives CATSRDNGGTDTQYF.